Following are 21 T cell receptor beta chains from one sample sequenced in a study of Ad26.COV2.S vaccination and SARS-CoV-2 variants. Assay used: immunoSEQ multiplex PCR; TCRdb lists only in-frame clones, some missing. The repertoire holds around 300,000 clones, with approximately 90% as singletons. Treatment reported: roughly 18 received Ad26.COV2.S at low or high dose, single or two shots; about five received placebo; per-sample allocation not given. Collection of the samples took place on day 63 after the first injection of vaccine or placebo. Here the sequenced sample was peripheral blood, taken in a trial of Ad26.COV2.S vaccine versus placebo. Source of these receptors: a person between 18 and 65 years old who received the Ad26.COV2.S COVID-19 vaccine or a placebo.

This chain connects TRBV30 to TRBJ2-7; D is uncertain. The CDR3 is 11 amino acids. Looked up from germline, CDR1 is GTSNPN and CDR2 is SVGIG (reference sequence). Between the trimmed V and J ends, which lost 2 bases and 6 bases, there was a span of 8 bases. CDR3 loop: CAWSRVSEQYF. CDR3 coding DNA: TGTGCCTGGAGTAGGGTAAGCGAGCAGTACTTC.

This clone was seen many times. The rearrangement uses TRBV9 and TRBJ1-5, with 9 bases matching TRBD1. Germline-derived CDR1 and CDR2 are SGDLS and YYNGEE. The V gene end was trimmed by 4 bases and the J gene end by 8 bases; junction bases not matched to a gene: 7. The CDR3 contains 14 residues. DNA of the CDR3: TGTGCCAGCAGCCTACAGGGGGCTGCAGAGCCCCAGCATTTT. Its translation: CASSLQGAAEPQHF.

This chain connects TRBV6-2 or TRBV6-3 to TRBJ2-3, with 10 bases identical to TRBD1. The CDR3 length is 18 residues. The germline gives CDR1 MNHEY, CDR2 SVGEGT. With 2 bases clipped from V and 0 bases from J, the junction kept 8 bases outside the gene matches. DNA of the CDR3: TGTGCCAGCAGTTACCCGGGACAGGGGATTCAAAGCACAGATACGCAGTATTTT. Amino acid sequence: CASSYPGQGIQSTDTQYF.

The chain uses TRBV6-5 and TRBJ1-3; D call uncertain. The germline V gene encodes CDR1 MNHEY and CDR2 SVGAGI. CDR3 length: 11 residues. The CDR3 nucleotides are TGTGTGTCCCAGGCTGGAAACACCATATATTTT. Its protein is CVSQAGNTIYF.

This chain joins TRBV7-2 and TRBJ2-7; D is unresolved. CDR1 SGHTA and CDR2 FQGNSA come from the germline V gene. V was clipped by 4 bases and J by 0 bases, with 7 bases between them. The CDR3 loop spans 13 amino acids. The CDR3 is CASSSAASYEQYF. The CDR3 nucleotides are TGTGCCAGCAGCTCCGCGGCCTCCTACGAGCAGTACTTC.

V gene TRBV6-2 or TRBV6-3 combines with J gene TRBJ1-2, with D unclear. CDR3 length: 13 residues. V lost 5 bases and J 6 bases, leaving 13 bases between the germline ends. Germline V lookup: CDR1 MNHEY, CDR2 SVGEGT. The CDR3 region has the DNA TGTGCCAGCAGTCCCGCGGGCCTCCATGGCTACACCTTC. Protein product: CASSPAGLHGYTF.

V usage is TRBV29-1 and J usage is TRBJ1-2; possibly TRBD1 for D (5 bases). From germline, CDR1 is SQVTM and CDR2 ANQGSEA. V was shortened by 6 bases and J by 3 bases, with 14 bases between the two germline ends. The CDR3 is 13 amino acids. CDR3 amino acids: CSVRGDEDYGYTF. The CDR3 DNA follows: TGCAGCGTGAGGGGCGATGAGGACTATGGCTACACCTTC.

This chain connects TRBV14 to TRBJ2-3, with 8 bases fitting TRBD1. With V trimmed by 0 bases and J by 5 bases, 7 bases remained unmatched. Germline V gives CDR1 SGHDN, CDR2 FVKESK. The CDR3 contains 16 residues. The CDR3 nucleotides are TGTGCCAGCAGCCAAGATCCTACAGGGGGTAAAGATACGCAGTATTTT. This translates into CASSQDPTGGKDTQYF.

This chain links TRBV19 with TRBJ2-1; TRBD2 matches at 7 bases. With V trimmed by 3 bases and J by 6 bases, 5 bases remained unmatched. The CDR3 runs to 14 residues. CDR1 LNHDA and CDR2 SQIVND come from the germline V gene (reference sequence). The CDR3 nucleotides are TGTGCCAGTAGTATCAGATGGGAGGGCAATGAGCAGTTCTTC. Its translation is CASSIRWEGNEQFF.

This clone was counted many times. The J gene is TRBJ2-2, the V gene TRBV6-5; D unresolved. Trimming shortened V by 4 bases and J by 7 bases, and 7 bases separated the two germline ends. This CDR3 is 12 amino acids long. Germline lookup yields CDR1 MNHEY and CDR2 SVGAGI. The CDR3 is CASSSLIGELFF. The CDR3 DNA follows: TGTGCCAGCAGTTCCCTAATCGGGGAGCTGTTTTTT.

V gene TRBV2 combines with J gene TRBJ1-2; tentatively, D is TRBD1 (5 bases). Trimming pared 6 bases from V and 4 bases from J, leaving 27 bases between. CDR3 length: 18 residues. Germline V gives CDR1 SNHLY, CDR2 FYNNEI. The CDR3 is CASRGPDGKGTYRYGYTF. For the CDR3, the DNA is TGTGCCAGCAGGGGACCCGACGGGAAAGGAACCTATCGCTATGGCTACACCTTC. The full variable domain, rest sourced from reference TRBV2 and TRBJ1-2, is EPEVTQTPSHQVTQMGQEVILRCVPISNHLYFYWYRQILGQKVEFLVSFYNNEISEKSEIFDDQFSVERPDGSNFTLKIRSTKLEDSAMYFCASRGPDGKGTYRYGYTFGSGTRLTVV.

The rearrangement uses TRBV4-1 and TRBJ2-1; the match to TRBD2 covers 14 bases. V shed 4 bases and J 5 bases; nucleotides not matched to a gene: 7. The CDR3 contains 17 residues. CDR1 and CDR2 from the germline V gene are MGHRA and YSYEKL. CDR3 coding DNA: TGCGCCAGCAGCCGGGGGACTAGCGGGGGATCGGACAATGAGCAGTTCTTC. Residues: CASSRGTSGGSDNEQFF.

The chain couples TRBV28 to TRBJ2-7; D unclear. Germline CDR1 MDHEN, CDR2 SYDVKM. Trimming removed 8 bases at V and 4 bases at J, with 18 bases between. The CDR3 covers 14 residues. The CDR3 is CASARPYVPYEQYF. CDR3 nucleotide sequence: TGTGCCAGCGCCCGTCCCTATGTCCCATACGAGCAGTACTTC.

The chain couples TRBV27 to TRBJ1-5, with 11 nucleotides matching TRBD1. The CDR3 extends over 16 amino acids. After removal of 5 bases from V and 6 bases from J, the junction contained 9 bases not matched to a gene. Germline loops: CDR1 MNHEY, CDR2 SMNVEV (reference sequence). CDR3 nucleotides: TGTGCCAGCAGTCTTAAATGGACAGGGGGCCCTCAGCCCCAGCATTTT. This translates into CASSLKWTGGPQPQHF.

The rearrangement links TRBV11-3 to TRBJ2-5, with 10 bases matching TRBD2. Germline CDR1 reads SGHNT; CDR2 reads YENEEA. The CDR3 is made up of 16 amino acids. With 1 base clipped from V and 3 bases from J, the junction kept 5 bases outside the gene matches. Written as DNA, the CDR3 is TGTGCCAGCAGCTTAGGTCCTAGCGGGAGCGAAGAGACCCAGTACTTC. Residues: CASSLGPSGSEETQYF.

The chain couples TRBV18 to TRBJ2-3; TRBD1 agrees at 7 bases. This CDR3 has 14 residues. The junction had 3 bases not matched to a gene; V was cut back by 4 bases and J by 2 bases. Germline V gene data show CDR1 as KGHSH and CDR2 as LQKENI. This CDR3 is CASSQTGDTDTQYF. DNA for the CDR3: TGTGCCAGCTCACAAACAGGGGACACAGATACGCAGTATTTT.

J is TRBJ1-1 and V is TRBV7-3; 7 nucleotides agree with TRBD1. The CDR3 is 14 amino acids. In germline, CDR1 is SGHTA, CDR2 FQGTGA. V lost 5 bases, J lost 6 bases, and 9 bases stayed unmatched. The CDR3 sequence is CASSATGLDAEAFF. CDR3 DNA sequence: TGTGCCAGCAGCGCGACAGGGTTGGACGCTGAAGCTTTCTTT.

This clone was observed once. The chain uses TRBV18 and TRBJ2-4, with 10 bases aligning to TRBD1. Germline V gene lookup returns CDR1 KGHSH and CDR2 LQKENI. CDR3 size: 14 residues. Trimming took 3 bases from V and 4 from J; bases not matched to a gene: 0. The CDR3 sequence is CASSPGQGKNIQYF. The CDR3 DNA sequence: TGTGCCAGCTCACCGGGACAGGGGAAAAACATTCAGTACTTC.

The DNA of the CDR3 is TGTGCCAGCAGCTTCGACAGGGGGCGTAATTCACCCCTCCACTTT. Translated: CASSFDRGRNSPLHF. This chain uses TRBV6-5 with TRBJ1-6, with 10 bases that match TRBD1. Trimming took 6 bases from V and 6 from J; bases not matched to a gene: 5. The germline V gene encodes CDR1 MNHEY and CDR2 SVGAGI. The CDR3 runs 15 residues.

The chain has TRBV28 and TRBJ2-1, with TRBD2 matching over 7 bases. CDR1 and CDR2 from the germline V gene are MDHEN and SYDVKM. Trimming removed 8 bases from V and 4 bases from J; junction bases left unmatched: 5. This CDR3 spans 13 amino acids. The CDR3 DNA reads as TGTGCCAGCTTTGGACTAGATTACAATGAGCAGTTCTTC. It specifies CASFGLDYNEQFF.

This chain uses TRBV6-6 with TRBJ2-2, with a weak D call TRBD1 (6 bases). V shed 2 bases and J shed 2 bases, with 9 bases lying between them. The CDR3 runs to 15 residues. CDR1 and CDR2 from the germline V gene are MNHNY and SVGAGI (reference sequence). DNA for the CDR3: TGTGCCAGCAGTTACGGGGACACTAACACCGGGGAGCTGTTTTTT. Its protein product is CASSYGDTNTGELFF.